The entry that follows covers one T cell receptor (beta chain) sequence. Germline loops: CDR1 SGHRS, CDR2 YFSETQ. The CDR3 spans 16 residues. The junction had 11 bases not matched to a gene; V was cut back by 0 bases and J by 9 bases. Here immunoSEQ multiplex PCR was the method, and the copy in TCRdb shows in-frame clones only, minus some. The sample holds 40,000 or so clones, roughly nine tenths seen once. The entry originates in a study of T cell changes during pregnancy in multiple sclerosis. The material was peripheral blood, obtained before pregnancy. The rearrangement uses TRBV5-1 and TRBJ2-1, with TRBD2 matching over 8 bases. The TCR originated in a female donor with multiple sclerosis, enrolled in a pregnancy study. CDR3 sequence: CASSLAAGTRRLEQFF. DNA for the CDR3: TGCGCCAGCAGCTTGGCCGCGGGGACTAGGAGGCTTGAGCAGTTCTTC. Based on the CDR3 plus reference TRBV5-1 and TRBJ2-1, the full variable domain is KAGVTQTPRYLIKTRGQQVTLSCSPISGHRSVSWYQQTPGQGLQFLFEYFSETQRNKGNFPGRFSGRQFSNSRSEMNVSTLELGDSALYLCASSLAAGTRRLEQFFGPGTRLTVL.